Listed below are T cell receptor beta chains from one sample, sequenced in a study of blood T cell repertoires in COVID-19. Generated by immunoSEQ multiplex PCR, the TCRdb table keeps only in-frame clones and is missing some. The sample includes tens of thousands of clones, about 83% of them seen just once. Sequencing was carried out using peripheral blood. The origin of the receptors is an elderly woman with acute or convalescent COVID-19. The CDR3 runs from the conserved cysteine through the conserved F or W. A D gene is named only where the DNA matches it firmly. Size is omitted from some rows. Given values are once, few, many or a class for expanded clones.

clone_size	d_call	j_call	v_call	cdr3_aa	cdr3_nt
-	TRBD1	TRBJ1-1	TRBV19	CASRQGQGGPNTEAFF	TGTGCCAGTCGCCAGGGACAGGGGGGACCCAACACTGAAGCTTTCTTT
few	-	TRBJ1-3	TRBV25-1	CASSEAGRISGNTIYF	TGTGCCAGCAGTGAGGCGGGGCGCATCTCTGGAAACACCATATATTTT
-	TRBD1	TRBJ2-7	TRBV11-2	CASSSPLGQVEQYF	TGTGCCAGCAGCTCCCCATTAGGACAGGTCGAGCAGTACTTC
-	TRBD1	TRBJ2-7	TRBV10-2	CASSNRVQGTDLYEQYF	TGCGCCAGCAGTAACCGAGTTCAGGGGACAGATCTCTACGAGCAGTACTTC
-	TRBD1	TRBJ2-1	TRBV5-1	CASSLEQGSSYNEQFF	TGCGCCAGCAGCTTGGAACAGGGGAGCTCCTACAATGAGCAGTTCTTC
once	-	TRBJ1-1	TRBV5-1	CASSLSRVTEAFF	TGCGCCAGCAGCTTGTCCAGGGTCACTGAAGCTTTCTTT
few	TRBD2	TRBJ2-5	TRBV18	CASSLAGAYQETQYF	TGTGCCAGCTCCCTAGCGGGGGCGTATCAAGAGACCCAGTACTTC
-	-	TRBJ1-1	TRBV6-5	CASSWRKDEGAFF	TGTGCCAGCAGTTGGAGGAAGGACGAGGGAGCTTTCTTT
once	-	TRBJ1-4	TRBV19	CASSIGGSTNEKLFF	TGTGCCAGTAGTATTGGCGGTTCAACTAATGAAAAACTGTTTTTT
-	-	TRBJ1-4	TRBV5-1	CASSLAGGNEKLFF	TGCGCCAGCAGCTTGGCCGGAGGGAATGAAAAACTGTTTTTT
-	-	TRBJ1-2	TRBV2	CASSDQANYGYTF	TGTGCCAGCAGTGATCAGGCCAACTATGGCTACACCTTC
-	-	TRBJ1-3	TRBV2	CASSGVPTRGNTIYF	TGTGCCAGCAGCGGTGTTCCTACGAGAGGAAACACCATATATTTT
-	TRBD2	TRBJ2-3	TRBV19	CASTASGGTTDTQYF	TGTGCCAGTACGGCTAGCGGGGGGACAACAGATACGCAGTATTTT
-	-	TRBJ2-1	TRBV5-1	CASSLTPPNEQFF	TGCGCCAGCAGCTTGACTCCGCCGAACGAGCAGTTCTTC
-	TRBD1	TRBJ2-5	TRBV11-2	CASSPGTGGETQYF	TGTGCCAGCAGCCCAGGGACAGGGGGAGAGACCCAGTACTTC
-	TRBD1	TRBJ2-1	TRBV4-1	CASSRGDRGGSDEQFF	TGCGCCAGCAGCCGGGGGGACAGGGGTGGTTCGGATGAGCAGTTCTTC
-	TRBD1	TRBJ1-5	TRBV19	CASSVQGAENQPQHF	TGTGCCAGTAGTGTACAGGGGGCTGAGAATCAGCCCCAGCATTTT
-	TRBD1	TRBJ2-1	TRBV30	CAWRFIGTGNGNEQFF	TGTGCCTGGAGGTTCATAGGGACAGGTAATGGTAATGAGCAGTTCTTC
-	TRBD1	TRBJ1-5	TRBV12-3/TRBV12-4	CASRGQVNQPQHF	TGTGCCAGCAGAGGACAGGTCAATCAGCCCCAGCATTTT
-	-	TRBJ2-7	TRBV14	CASSQISAYEQYF	TGTGCCAGCAGCCAAATCTCAGCCTACGAGCAGTACTTC
-	-	TRBJ2-7	TRBV20-1	CSASPGLSYEQYF	TGCAGTGCTAGTCCGGGTCTCTCCTACGAGCAGTACTTC
-	-	TRBJ1-2	TRBV11-1	CASSLEGDYGYTF	TGTGCCAGCAGCTTAGAAGGGGACTATGGCTACACCTTC
-	-	TRBJ1-2	TRBV10-3	CAISESGGALNYGYTF	TGTGCCATCAGTGAGTCTGGGGGGGCGCTTAACTATGGCTACACCTTC
-	TRBD1	TRBJ1-1	TRBV6-4	CASSRDRESTEAFF	TGTGCCAGCAGTCGGGACAGGGAATCCACTGAAGCTTTCTTT
-	-	TRBJ2-5	TRBV5-1	CASSLLSRDKETQYF	TGCGCCAGCAGCTTATTATCCCGGGATAAAGAGACCCAGTACTTC
-	-	TRBJ1-2	TRBV20-1	CSAIRETGYTF	TGCAGTGCAATCAGGGAAACCGGCTACACCTTC
few	TRBD1	TRBJ1-2	TRBV5-1	CASSSLSTGGNYGYTF	TGCGCCAGCAGCTCCCTCTCTACAGGGGGCAACTATGGCTACACCTTC
-	TRBD1	TRBJ1-1	TRBV6-5	CASSSTGVLDTFF	TGTGCCAGCAGTTCCACAGGGGTGCTCGATACTTTCTTT
-	TRBD1	TRBJ1-1	TRBV5-1	CASSLTGAEFGTEAFF	TGCGCCAGCAGCTTGACAGGGGCGGAGTTTGGCACTGAAGCTTTCTTT
-	TRBD2	TRBJ2-4	TRBV5-1	CASSLVTSGGGDIQYF	TGCGCCAGCAGCTTGGTTACTAGCGGGGGAGGGGACATTCAGTACTTC
-	-	TRBJ2-5	TRBV5-6	CASSFTGSQETQYF	TGTGCCAGCAGCTTCACAGGTTCCCAAGAGACCCAGTACTTC
once	-	TRBJ1-5	TRBV2	CASRTQGGGNQPQHF	TGTGCCAGCAGGACACAGGGTGGTGGCAATCAGCCCCAGCATTTT
once	-	TRBJ2-1	TRBV11-2	CASSSQGHPSYNEQFF	TGTGCCAGCAGCTCCCAGGGACACCCCTCCTACAATGAGCAGTTCTTC
-	TRBD2	TRBJ2-1	TRBV18	CASSASGGLDNEQFF	TGTGCCAGCTCAGCAAGCGGGGGGCTCGACAATGAGCAGTTCTTC
-	-	TRBJ1-1	TRBV30	CAWSFRGSNTEAFF	TGTGCCTGGAGTTTTCGGGGGTCCAACACTGAAGCTTTCTTT
-	TRBD1	TRBJ1-5	TRBV19	CASSAHIPGQGENQPQHF	TGTGCCAGTAGTGCACACATTCCGGGACAGGGTGAGAATCAGCCCCAGCATTTT
-	TRBD1	TRBJ1-2	TRBV2	CASADRAYGYTF	TGTGCCAGTGCGGACAGGGCCTATGGCTACACCTTC
-	TRBD1	TRBJ2-2	TRBV20-1	CSASGQGAITGELFF	TGCAGTGCTAGTGGCCAGGGGGCGATTACCGGGGAGCTGTTTTTT
-	TRBD1	TRBJ1-1	TRBV18	CASSPLGQPNTEAFF	TGTGCCAGCTCACCATTGGGACAGCCGAACACTGAAGCTTTCTTT
-	-	TRBJ1-3	TRBV15	CATRAGGGGSSGNTIYF	TGTGCCACCAGGGCCGGTGGCGGCGGAAGCTCTGGAAACACCATATATTTT
-	-	TRBJ1-2	TRBV19	CASSIDQGVGGYTF	TGTGCCAGTAGTATAGATCAGGGTGTAGGTGGCTACACCTTC
-	-	TRBJ1-3	TRBV18	CASSPPGGSSGNTIYF	TGTGCCAGCTCACCACCGGGGGGAAGCTCTGGAAACACCATATATTTT
-	TRBD2	TRBJ2-5	TRBV3-1/TRBV3-2	CASSPNRLAGGQETQYF	TGTGCCAGCAGCCCTAACCGACTAGCGGGGGGGCAAGAGACCCAGTACTTC
-	-	TRBJ1-2	TRBV5-6	CASSLVGLSGYTF	TGTGCCAGCAGCTTGGTGGGCCTGAGTGGCTACACCTTC
-	TRBD1	TRBJ2-5	TRBV11-2	CASSLDRGTGGGQETQYF	TGTGCCAGCAGCTTAGATCGCGGGACAGGGGGAGGCCAAGAGACCCAGTACTTC
-	TRBD2	TRBJ2-1	TRBV5-4	CASSPTSGGINEQFF	TGTGCCAGCAGCCCGACTAGCGGGGGGATCAATGAGCAGTTCTTC
-	TRBD1	TRBJ2-1	TRBV5-8	CASSFSTTGGNEQFF	TGTGCCAGCAGCTTTTCAACCACAGGGGGCAATGAGCAGTTCTTC
-	TRBD1	TRBJ1-5	TRBV7-9	CASSLSGGQASPQHF	TGTGCCAGCAGCTTATCGGGGGGACAGGCCTCGCCCCAGCATTTT
once	-	TRBJ1-4	TRBV18	CASSPPGQGGEKLFF	TGTGCCAGCTCACCACCGGGACAAGGGGGAGAAAAACTGTTTTTT
-	-	TRBJ1-4	TRBV6-1	CASSELEKLFF	TGTGCCAGCAGTGAACTTGAAAAACTGTTTTTT
-	TRBD1	TRBJ1-1	TRBV24-1	CATSESPRGHDTEAFF	TGTGCCACCAGTGAGTCTCCCAGGGGGCATGACACTGAAGCTTTCTTT
-	TRBD1	TRBJ2-4	TRBV5-1	CASSEGQGFKNIQYF	TGCGCCAGCAGCGAGGGACAGGGCTTCAAAAACATTCAGTACTTC
-	-	TRBJ1-1	TRBV7-8	CASSLGRNTEAFF	TGTGCCAGCAGCCTAGGTCGGAACACTGAAGCTTTCTTT
-	TRBD1	TRBJ1-2	TRBV6-5	CASRVGQGSGYTF	TGTGCCAGCAGAGTTGGACAGGGCTCTGGCTACACCTTC
-	-	TRBJ2-2	TRBV6-6	CASKAESTGELFF	TGTGCCAGCAAAGCCGAGAGCACCGGGGAGCTGTTTTTT
-	TRBD2	TRBJ2-3	TRBV10-2	CASSDGGATDTQYF	TGCGCCAGCAGTGACGGGGGGGCCACAGATACGCAGTATTTT
few	-	TRBJ1-4	TRBV5-8	CASSISSNEKLFF	TGTGCCAGCTCGATCTCCAGTAATGAAAAACTGTTTTTT